This T cell receptor beta chain was recovered during a study of post-analysis software for immune sequencing data. The germline CDR1 and CDR2 sequences are SEHNR and FQNEAQ (reference sequence). With V trimmed by 5 bases and J by 4 bases, 4 bases remained unmatched. The CDR3 has 14 amino acids. As concerns this clonotype: Its cognate antigen is unknown.

The TCR beta cDNA libraries contained unique molecular identifiers. Each batch of about 0.85 to 10 million T cells produced roughly 0.5 million cDNA molecules. TCRdb passed the PCR reads through MiXCR, listing each CDR3 protein once. Among some 890,000 distinct CDR3 sequences, about 50% were seen once, and the ten largest hold approximately 4.3%. Broader study findings: Multiple sclerosis was associated with a significant reduction in normalized Chao1 diversity relative to controls. A few TRBV segments occurring more often in patients than controls included TRBV5-6, TRBV5-1 and TRBV20-1.

This TCR came from a girl aged 5-17 years with multiple sclerosis. The chain combines TRBV7-9 with TRBJ2-3; 9 bases fit TRBD2. Sequencing was carried out using blood. The DNA of the CDR3 is TGTGCCAGCAGCGATAGCGGGAGATCAGATACGCAGTATTTT. The encoded protein is CASSDSGRSDTQYF. The full variable domain, completed using reference TRBV7-9 and TRBJ2-3, is DTGVSQNPRHKITKRGQNVTFRCDPISEHNRLYWYRQTLGQGPEFLTYFQNEAQLEKSRLLSDRFSAERPKGSFSTLEIQRTEQGDSAMYLCASSDSGRSDTQYFGPGTRLTVL.